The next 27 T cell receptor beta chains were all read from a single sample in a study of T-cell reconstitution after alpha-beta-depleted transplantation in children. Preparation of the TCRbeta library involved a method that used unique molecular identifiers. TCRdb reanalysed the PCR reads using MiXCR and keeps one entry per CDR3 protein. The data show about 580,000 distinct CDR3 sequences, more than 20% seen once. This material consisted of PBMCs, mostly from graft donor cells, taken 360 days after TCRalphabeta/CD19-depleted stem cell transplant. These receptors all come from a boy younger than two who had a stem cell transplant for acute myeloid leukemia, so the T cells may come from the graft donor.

In nucleotides, the CDR3 is TGCAGCGTGTGGGGGTGGGCGTTGTGGCTGGGGGGCCACCAAGAGACCCAGTACTTC. Translation gives CSVWGWALWLGGHQETQYF. The V gene is TRBV29-1, the J gene TRBJ2-5, with D perhaps TRBD1 or TRBD2 (6 bases each). From germline, CDR1 is SQVTM and CDR2 ANQGSEA. The CDR3 is 19 residues long. Deletions cut 6 bases from V and 0 bases from J, with 29 bases between.

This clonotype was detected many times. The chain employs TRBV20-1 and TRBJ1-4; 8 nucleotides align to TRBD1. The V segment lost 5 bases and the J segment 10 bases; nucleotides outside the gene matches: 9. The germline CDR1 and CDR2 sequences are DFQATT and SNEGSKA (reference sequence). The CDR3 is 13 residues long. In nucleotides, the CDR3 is TGCAGTGCTCCCCACCAGGGGGCTAGAAAACTGTTTTTT. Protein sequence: CSAPHQGARKLFF.

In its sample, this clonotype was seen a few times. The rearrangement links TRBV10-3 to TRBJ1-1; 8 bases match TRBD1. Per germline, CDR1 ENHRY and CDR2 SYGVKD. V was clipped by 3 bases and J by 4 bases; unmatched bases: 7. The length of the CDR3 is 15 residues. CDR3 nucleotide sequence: TGTGCCATCAGTGAAGGCAGGGGGCCAGTCACTGAAGCTTTCTTT. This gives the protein CAISEGRGPVTEAFF.

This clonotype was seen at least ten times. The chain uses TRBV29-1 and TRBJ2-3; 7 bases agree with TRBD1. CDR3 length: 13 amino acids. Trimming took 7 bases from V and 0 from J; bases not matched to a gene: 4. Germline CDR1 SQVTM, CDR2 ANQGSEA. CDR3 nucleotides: TGCAGCGCGCCGGGACAGAGCACAGATACGCAGTATTTT. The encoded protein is CSAPGQSTDTQYF.

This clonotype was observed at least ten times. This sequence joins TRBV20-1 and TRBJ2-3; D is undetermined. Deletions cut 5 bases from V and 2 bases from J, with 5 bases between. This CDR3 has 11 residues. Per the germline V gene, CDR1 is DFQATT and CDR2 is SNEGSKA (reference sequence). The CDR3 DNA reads TGCAGTGCTGGTTACACAGATACGCAGTATTTT. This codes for CSAGYTDTQYF.

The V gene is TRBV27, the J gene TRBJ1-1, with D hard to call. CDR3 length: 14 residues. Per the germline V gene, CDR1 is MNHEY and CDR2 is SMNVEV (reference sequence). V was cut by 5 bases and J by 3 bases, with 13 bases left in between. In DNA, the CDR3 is TGTGCCAGCAGTCCTCAGGTTTCTTACACTGAAGCTTTCTTT. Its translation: CASSPQVSYTEAFF.

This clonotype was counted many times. DNA for the CDR3: TGTGCCATCAATGAAGGGGCCGGAGATACGCAGTATTTT. As protein: CAINEGAGDTQYF. V and J are TRBV10-3 and TRBJ2-3, with D maybe TRBD1 (5 bases). V lost 7 bases and J 5 bases, leaving 13 bases between the germline ends. Germline CDR1 reads ENHRY; CDR2 reads SYGVKD. CDR3 length: 13 amino acids.

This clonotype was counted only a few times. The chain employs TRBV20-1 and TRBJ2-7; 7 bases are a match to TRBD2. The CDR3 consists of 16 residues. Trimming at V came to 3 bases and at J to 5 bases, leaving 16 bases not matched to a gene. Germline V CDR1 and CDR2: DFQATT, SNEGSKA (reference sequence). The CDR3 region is CSARPPVGGDLNEQYV. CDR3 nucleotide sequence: TGCAGTGCTAGGCCCCCGGTTGGGGGGGACTTGAACGAGCAGTACGTC.

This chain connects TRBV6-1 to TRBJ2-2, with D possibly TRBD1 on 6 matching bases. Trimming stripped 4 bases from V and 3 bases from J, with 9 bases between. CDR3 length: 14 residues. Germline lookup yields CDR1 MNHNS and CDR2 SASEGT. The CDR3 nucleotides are TGTGCCAGCAGTGTTGGGACACACACCGGGGAGCTGTTTTTT. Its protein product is CASSVGTHTGELFF.

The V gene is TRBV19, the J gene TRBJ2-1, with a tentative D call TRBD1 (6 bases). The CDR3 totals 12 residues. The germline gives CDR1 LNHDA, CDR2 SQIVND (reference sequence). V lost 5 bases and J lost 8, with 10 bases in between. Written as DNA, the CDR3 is TGTGCCAGTAGTTACAGGGTCGATGAGCAGTTCTTC. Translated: CASSYRVDEQFF.

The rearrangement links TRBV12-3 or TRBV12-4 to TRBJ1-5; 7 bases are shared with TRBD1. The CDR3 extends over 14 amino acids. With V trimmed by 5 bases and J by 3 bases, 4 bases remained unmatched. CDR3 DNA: TGTGCCAGCAGTATAGACAGGGTCAATCAGCCCCAGCATTTT. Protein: CASSIDRVNQPQHF.

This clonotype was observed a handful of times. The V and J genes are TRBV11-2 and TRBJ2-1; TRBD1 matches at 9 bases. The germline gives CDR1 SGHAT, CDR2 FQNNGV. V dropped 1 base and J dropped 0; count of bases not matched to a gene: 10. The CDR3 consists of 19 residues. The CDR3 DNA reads TGTGCCAGCAGCTTAGTCCTGAGGACAGGGGCCAACTCCTACAATGAGCAGTTCTTC. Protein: CASSLVLRTGANSYNEQFF.

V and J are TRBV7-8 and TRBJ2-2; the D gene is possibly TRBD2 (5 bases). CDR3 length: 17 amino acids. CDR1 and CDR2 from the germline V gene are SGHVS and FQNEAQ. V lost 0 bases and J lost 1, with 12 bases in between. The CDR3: CASSLALVSENTGELFF. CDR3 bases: TGTGCCAGCAGCTTAGCGCTGGTTAGCGAGAACACCGGGGAGCTGTTTTTT.

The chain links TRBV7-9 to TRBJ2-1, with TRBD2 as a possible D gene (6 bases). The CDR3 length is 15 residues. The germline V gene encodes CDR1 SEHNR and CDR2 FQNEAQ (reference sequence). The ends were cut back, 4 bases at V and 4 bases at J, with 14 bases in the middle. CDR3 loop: CASSSQRGLYNEQFF. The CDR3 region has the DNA TGTGCCAGCAGCTCCCAGAGGGGACTTTACAATGAGCAGTTCTTC.

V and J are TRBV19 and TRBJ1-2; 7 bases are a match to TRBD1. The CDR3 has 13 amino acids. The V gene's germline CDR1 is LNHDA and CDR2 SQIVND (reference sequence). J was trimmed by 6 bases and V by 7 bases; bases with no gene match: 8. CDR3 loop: CASISTGRHGYTF. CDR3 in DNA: TGTGCCAGTATCTCGACAGGGAGGCATGGCTACACCTTC. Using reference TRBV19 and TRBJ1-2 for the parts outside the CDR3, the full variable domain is DGGITQSPKYLFRKEGQNVTLSCEQNLNHDAMYWYRQDPGQGLRLIYYSQIVNDFQKGDIAEGYSVSREKKESFPLTVTSAQKNPTAFYLCASISTGRHGYTFGSGTRLTVV.

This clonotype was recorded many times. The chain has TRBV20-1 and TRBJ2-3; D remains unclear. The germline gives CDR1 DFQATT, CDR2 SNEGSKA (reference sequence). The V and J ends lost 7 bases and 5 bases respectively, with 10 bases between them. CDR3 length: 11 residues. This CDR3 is CSVESRDTQYF. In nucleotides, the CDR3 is TGCAGTGTCGAATCGAGAGATACGCAGTATTTT.

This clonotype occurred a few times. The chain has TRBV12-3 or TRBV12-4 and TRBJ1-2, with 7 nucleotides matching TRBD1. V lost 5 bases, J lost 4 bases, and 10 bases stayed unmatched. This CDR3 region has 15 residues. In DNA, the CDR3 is TGTGCCAGCAGTCCGCGGACAGGAGATTTCTATGGCTACACCTTC. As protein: CASSPRTGDFYGYTF.

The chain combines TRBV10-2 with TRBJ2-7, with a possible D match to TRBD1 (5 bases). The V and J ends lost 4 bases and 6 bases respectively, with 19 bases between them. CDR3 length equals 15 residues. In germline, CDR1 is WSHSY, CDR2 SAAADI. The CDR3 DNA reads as TGCGCCAGCAGTGCGTGGGGCAGAGAGGCGCGCGAGCAGTACGTC. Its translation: CASSAWGREAREQYV.

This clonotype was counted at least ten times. Written as DNA, the CDR3 is TGTGCCACCAGTGAGGCTTCGTACCAAGAGACCCAGTACTTC. This gives the protein CATSEASYQETQYF. The chain joins TRBV24-1 to TRBJ2-5; the D is unclear. With 4 bases removed from V and 0 bases from J, the gap between germline ends came to 8 bases. Germline V CDR1 and CDR2: KGHDR, SFDVKD. The length of the CDR3 is 14 residues.

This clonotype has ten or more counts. In DNA form, the CDR3 reads TGTGCCAGCAGTTTAGGTAGGACGACCTCCTACAATGAGCAGTTCTTC. This codes for CASSLGRTTSYNEQFF. The chain couples TRBV12-3 or TRBV12-4 to TRBJ2-1; D not certain. Trimming took off 1 base at V and 0 bases at J, with 10 bases between the two ends. This CDR3 region has 16 residues.

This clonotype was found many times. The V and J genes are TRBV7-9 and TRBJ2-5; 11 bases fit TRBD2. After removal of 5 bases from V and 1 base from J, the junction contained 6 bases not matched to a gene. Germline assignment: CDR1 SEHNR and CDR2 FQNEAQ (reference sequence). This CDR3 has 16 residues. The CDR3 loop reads CASSGGTSGLQETQYF. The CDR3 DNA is TGTGCCAGCAGCGGGGGGACTAGCGGACTCCAAGAGACCCAGTACTTC.

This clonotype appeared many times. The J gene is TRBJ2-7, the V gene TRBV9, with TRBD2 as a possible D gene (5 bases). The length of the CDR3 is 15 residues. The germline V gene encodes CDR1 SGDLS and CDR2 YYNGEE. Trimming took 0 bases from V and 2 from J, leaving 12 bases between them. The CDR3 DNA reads TGTGCCAGCAGCGTAGACGGAGGAAATACCTACGAGCAGTACTTC. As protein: CASSVDGGNTYEQYF.

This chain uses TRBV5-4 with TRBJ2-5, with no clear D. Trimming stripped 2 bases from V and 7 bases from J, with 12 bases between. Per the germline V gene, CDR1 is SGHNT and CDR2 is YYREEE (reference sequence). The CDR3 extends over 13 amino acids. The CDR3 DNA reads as TGTGCCAGCAGCTTTGTGGGGATGGGGACCCAGTACTTC. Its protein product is CASSFVGMGTQYF. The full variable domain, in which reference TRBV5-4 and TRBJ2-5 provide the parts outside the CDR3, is ETGVTQSPTHLIKTRGQQVTLRCSSQSGHNTVSWYQQALGQGPQFIFQYYREEENGRGNFPPRFSGLQFPNYSSELNVNALELDDSALYLCASSFVGMGTQYFGPGTRLLVL.

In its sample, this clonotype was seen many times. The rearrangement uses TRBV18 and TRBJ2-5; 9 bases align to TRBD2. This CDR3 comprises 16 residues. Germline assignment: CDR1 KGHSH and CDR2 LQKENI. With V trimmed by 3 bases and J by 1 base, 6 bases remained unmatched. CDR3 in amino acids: CASSPVTSGIQETQYF. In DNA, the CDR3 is TGTGCCAGCTCACCTGTGACTAGCGGTATCCAAGAGACCCAGTACTTC.

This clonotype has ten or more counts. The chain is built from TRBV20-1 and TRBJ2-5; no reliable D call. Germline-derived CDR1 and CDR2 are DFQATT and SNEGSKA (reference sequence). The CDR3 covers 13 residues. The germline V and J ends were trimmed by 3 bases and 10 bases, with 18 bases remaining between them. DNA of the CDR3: TGCAGTGCTAGGGCCCCTGGGCCAAACAACCAGTACTTC. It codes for CSARAPGPNNQYF.

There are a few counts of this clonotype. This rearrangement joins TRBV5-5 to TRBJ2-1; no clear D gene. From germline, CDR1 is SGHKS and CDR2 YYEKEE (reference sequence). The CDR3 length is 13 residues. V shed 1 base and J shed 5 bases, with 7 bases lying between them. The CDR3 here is CASSLFTHNEQFF. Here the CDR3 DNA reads TGTGCCAGCAGCTTGTTCACACACAATGAGCAGTTCTTC.

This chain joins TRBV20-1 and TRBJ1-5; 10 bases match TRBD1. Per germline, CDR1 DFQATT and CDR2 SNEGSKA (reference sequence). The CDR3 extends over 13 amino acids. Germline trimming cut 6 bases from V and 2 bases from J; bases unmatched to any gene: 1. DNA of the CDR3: TGCAGTGCGGGGACAGGGGGCAATCAGCCCCAGCATTTT. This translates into CSAGTGGNQPQHF.